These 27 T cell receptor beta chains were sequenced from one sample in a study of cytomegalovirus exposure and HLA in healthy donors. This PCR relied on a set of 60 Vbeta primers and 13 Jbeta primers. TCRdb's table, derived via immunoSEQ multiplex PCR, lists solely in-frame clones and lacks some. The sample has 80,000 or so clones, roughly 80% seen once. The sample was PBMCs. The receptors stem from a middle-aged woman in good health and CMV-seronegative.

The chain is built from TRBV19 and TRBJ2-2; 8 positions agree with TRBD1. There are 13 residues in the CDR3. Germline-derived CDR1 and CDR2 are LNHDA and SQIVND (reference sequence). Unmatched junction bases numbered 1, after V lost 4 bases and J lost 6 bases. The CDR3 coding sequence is TGTGCCAGTAGTACACAGGGGGCCGGGGAGCTGTTTTTT. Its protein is CASSTQGAGELFF. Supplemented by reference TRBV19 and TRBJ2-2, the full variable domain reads DGGITQSPKYLFRKEGQNVTLSCEQNLNHDAMYWYRQDPGQGLRLIYYSQIVNDFQKGDIAEGYSVSREKKESFPLTVTSAQKNPTAFYLCASSTQGAGELFFGEGSRLTVL.

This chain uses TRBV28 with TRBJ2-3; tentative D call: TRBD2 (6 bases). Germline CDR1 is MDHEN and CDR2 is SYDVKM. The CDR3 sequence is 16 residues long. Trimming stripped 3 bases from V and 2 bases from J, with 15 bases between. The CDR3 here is CASSFTSGSHTDTQYF. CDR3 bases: TGTGCCAGCAGTTTTACGAGCGGGTCTCACACAGATACGCAGTATTTT.

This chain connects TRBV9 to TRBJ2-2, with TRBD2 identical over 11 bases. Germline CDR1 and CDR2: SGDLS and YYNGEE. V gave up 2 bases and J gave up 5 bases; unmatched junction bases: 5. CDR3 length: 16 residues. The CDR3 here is CASSVGLAEMTGELFF. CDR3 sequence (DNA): TGTGCCAGCAGCGTGGGACTAGCGGAGATGACCGGGGAGCTGTTTTTT.

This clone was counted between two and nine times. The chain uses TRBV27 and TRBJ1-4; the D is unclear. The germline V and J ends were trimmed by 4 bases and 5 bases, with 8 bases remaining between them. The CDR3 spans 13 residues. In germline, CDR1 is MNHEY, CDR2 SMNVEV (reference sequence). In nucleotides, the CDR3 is TGTGCCAGCAGTTACCGCAGGAATGAAAAACTGTTTTTT. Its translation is CASSYRRNEKLFF. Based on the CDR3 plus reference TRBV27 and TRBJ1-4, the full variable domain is EAQVTQNPRYLITVTGKKLTVTCSQNMNHEYMSWYRQDPGLGLRQIYYSMNVEVTDKGDVPEGYKVSRKEKRNFPLILESPSPNQTSLYFCASSYRRNEKLFFGSGTQLSVL.

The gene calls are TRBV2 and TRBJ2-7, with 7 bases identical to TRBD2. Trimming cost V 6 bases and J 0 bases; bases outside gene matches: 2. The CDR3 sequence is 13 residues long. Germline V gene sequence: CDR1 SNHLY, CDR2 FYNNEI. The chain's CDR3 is CASRGGSSYEQYF. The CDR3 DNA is TGTGCCAGCAGAGGCGGGAGCTCCTACGAGCAGTACTTC.

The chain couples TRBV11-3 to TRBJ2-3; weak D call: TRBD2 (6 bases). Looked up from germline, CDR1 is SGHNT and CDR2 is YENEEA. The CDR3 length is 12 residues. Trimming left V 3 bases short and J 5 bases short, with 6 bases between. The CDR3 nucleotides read TGTGCCAGCAGCTTGGGGGGAGATACGCAGTATTTT. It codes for CASSLGGDTQYF.

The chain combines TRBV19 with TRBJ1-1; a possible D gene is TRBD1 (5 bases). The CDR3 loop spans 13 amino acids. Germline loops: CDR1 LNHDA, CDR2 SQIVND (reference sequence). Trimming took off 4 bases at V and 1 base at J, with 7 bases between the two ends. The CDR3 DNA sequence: TGTGCCAGTAGTAGGACACCGAACACTGAAGCTTTCTTT. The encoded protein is CASSRTPNTEAFF.

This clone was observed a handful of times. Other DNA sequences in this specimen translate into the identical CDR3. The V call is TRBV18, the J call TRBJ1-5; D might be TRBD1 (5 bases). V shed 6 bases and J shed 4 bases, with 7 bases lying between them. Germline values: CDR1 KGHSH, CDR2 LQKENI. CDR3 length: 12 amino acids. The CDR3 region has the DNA TGTGCCAGCTCTACAGGTAATCAGCCCCAGCATTTT. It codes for CASSTGNQPQHF.

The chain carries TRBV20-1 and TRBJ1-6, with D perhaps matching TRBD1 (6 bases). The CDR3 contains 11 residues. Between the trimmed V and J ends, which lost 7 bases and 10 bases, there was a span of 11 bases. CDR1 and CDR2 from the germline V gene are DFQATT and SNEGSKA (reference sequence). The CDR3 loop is CSVGASSPLHF. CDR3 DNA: TGCAGTGTGGGGGCGAGCTCACCCCTCCACTTT.

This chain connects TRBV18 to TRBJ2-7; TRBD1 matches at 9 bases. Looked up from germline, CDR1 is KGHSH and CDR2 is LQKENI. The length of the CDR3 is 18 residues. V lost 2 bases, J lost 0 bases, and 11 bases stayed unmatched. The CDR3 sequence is CASSPNRDRATLSYEQYF. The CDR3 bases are TGTGCCAGCTCACCAAACCGGGACAGGGCTACTCTCTCCTACGAGCAGTACTTC.

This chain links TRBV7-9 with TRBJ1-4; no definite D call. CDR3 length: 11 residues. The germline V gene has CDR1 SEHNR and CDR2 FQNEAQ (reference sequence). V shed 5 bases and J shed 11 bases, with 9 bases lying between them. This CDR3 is CASSPMRKLFF. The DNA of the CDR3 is TGTGCCAGCAGCCCTATGCGGAAACTGTTTTTT.

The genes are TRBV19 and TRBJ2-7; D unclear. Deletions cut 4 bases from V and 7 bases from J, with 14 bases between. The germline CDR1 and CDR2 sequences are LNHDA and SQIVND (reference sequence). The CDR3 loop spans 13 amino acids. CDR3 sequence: CASSTRPRQEQYF. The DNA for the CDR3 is TGTGCCAGTAGTACCCGGCCCAGGCAAGAGCAGTACTTC. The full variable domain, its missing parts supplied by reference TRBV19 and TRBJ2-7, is DGGITQSPKYLFRKEGQNVTLSCEQNLNHDAMYWYRQDPGQGLRLIYYSQIVNDFQKGDIAEGYSVSREKKESFPLTVTSAQKNPTAFYLCASSTRPRQEQYFGPGTRLTVT.

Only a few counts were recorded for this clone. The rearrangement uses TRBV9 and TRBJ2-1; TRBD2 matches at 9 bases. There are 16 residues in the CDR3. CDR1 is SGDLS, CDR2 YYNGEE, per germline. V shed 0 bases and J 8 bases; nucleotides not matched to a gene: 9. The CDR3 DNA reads TGTGCCAGCAGCGTAGGGTTCAGCGGGGGGTTCTATGAGCAGTTCTTC. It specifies CASSVGFSGGFYEQFF.

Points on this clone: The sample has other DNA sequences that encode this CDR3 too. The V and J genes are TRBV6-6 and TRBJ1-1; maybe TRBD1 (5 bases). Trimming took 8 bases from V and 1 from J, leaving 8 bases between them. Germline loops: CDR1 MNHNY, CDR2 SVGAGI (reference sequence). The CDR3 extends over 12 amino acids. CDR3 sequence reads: CASRGGNTEAFF. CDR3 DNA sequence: TGTGCCAGCCGGGGGGGGAACACTGAAGCTTTCTTT.

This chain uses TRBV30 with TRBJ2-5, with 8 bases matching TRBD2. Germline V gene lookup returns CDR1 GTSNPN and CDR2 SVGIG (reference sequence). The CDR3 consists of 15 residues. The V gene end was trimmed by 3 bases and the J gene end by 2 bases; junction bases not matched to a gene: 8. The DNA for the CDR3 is TGTGCCTGGAGCCCCGGGACTAGTACGCAAGAGACCCAGTACTTC. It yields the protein CAWSPGTSTQETQYF.

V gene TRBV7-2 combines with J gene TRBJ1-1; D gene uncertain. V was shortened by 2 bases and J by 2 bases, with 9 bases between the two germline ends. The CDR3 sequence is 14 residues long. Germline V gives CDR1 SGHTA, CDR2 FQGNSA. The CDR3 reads CASSLRRSNTEAFF. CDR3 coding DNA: TGTGCCAGCAGCTTACGTCGTTCCAACACTGAAGCTTTCTTT.

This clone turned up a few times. For the CDR3, the DNA is TGTGCCAGCAGTGAAGCTCCCATGACAGGGACGACAGATACGCAGTATTTT. It yields the protein CASSEAPMTGTTDTQYF. V gene TRBV25-1 combines with J gene TRBJ2-3; 7 nucleotides match TRBD1. After removal of 2 bases from V and 3 bases from J, the junction contained 11 bases not matched to a gene. Germline values: CDR1 MGHDK, CDR2 SYGVNS. CDR3 length: 17 amino acids. Supplemented by reference TRBV25-1 and TRBJ2-3, the full variable domain reads EADIYQTPRYLVIGTGKKITLECSQTMGHDKMYWYQQDPGMELHLIHYSYGVNSTEKGDLSSESTVSRIRTEHFPLTLESARPSHTSQYLCASSEAPMTGTTDTQYFGPGTRLTVL.

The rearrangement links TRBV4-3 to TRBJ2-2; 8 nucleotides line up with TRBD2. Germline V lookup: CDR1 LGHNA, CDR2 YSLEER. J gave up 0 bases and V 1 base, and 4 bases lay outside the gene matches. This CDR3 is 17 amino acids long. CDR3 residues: CASSQGVAGPNTGELFF. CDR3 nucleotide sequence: TGCGCCAGCAGCCAAGGAGTAGCGGGGCCGAACACCGGGGAGCTGTTTTTT.

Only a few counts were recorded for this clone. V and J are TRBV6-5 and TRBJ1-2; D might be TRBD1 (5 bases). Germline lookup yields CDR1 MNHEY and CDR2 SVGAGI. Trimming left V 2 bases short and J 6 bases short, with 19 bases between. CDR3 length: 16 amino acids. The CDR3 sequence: CASSYGTEGLRDGYTF. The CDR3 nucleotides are TGTGCCAGCAGTTACGGGACTGAGGGGCTGCGTGATGGCTACACCTTC.

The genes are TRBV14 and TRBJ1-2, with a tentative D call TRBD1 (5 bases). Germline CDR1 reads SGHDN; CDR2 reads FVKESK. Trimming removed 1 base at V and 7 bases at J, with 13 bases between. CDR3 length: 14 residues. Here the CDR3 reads CASSQVGRESGYTF. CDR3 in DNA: TGTGCCAGCAGCCAAGTGGGCAGGGAATCTGGCTACACCTTC.

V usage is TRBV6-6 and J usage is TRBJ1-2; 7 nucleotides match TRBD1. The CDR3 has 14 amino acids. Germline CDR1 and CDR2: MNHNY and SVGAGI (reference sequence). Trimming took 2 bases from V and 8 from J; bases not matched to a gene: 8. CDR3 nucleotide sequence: TGTGCCAGCAGTTACCGAGGGGGCATCACGGGCTACACCTTC. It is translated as CASSYRGGITGYTF.

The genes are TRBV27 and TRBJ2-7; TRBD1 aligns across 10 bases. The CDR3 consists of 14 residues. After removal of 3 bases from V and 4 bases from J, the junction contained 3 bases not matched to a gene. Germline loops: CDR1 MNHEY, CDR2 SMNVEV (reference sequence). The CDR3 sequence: CASSFGTGAYEQYF. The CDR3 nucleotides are TGTGCCAGCAGTTTTGGGACAGGGGCGTACGAGCAGTACTTC.

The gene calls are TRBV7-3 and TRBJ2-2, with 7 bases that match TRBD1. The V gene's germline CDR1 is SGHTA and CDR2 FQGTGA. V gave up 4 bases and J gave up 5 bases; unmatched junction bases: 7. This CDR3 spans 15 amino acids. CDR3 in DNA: TGTGCCAGCAGCTCTGGGGACAGAAGGACCGGGGAGCTGTTTTTT. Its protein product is CASSSGDRRTGELFF.

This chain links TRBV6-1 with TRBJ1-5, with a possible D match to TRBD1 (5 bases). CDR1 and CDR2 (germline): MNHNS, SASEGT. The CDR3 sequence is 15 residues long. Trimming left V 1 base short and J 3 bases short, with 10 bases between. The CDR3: CASSEVRDYNQPQHF. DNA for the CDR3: TGTGCCAGCAGTGAAGTCAGGGACTACAATCAGCCCCAGCATTTT.

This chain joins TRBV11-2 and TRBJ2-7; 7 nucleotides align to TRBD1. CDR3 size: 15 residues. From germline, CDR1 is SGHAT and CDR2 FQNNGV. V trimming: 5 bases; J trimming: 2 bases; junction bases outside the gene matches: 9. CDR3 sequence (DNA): TGTGCCAGCAGCCCCCTAGGGGACAGAACCTACGAGCAGTACTTC. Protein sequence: CASSPLGDRTYEQYF. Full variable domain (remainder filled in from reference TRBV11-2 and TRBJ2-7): EAGVAQSPRYKIIEKRQSVAFWCNPISGHATLYWYQQILGQGPKLLIQFQNNGVVDDSQLPKDRFSAERLKGVDSTLKIQPAKLEDSAVYLCASSPLGDRTYEQYFGPGTRLTVT.

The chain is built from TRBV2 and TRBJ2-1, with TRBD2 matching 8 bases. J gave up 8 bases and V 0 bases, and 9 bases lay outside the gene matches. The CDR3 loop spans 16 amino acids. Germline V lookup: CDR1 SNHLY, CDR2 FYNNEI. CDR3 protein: CASSEAGRGDQYEQFF. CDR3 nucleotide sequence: TGTGCCAGCAGTGAAGCGGGGCGGGGGGATCAGTATGAGCAGTTCTTC.

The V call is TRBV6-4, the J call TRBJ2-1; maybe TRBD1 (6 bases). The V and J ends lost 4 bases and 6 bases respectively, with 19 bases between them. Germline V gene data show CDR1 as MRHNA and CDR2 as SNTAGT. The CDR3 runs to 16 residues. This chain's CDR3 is CASSAEGDPRGNEQFF. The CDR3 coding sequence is TGTGCCAGCAGTGCTGAGGGGGACCCACGGGGCAATGAGCAGTTCTTC.